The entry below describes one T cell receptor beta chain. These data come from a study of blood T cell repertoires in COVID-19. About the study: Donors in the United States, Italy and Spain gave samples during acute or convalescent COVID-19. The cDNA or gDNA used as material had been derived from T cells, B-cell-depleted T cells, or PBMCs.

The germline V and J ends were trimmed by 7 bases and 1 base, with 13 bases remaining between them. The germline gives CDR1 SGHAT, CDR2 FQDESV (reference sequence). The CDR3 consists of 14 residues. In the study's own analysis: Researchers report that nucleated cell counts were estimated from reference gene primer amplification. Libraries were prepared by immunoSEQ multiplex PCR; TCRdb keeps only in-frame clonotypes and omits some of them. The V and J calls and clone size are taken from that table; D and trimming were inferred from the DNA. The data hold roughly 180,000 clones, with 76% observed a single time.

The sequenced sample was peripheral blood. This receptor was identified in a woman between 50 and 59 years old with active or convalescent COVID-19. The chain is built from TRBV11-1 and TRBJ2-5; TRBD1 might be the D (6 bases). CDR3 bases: TGTGCCAGCACCCCTCGACAGGCCCAAGAGACCCAGTACTTC. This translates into CASTPRQAQETQYF.